This T cell receptor (beta chain) was sequenced in a study of blood T cell repertoires in COVID-19. Study-level information: The United States, Italy and Spain supplied acute and convalescent COVID-19 samples. Sample material is recorded as cDNA or gDNA derived from T cells, B-cell-depleted T cells, or PBMCs.

Germline trimming cut 6 bases from V and 4 bases from J; bases unmatched to any gene: 6. There are 14 residues in the CDR3. Looked up from germline, CDR1 is MDHEN and CDR2 is SYDVKM. Original data processing: Amplification of reference gene primers provided the estimated nucleated cell counts. The method was immunoSEQ multiplex PCR; TCRdb's version includes in-frame clones alone and lacks a portion of them. That table supplies the V and J calls and clone size; D and trimming were determined from the DNA. The table lists roughly 250,000 clones, 75% to 90% of them singletons, with about 3.3% in the top ten. Those enrolled, adults aged roughly 18 to 95 years, came from about two dozen US areas.

The rearrangement joins TRBV28 to TRBJ2-7; 10 bases align to TRBD1. This sequence was found in a woman aged 40 to 49 with acute COVID-19. The source material was PBMCs or T cells enriched from blood (not recorded which). In DNA, the CDR3 is TGTGCCAGCAGGGGATCGGGACAGGGGTACGAGCAGTACTTC. Translating it yields CASRGSGQGYEQYF.